The rows below give T cell receptor beta chains drawn from one sample of a study of technical replicates of blood from a few donors. This table comes from immunoSEQ multiplex PCR, and its TCRdb copy is limited to in-frame clones, with some not included. The sample includes around 79,000 clones, approximately 94% of them seen just once. Sequenced input: T cells isolated from PBMCs. The source is a human donor in good health. Each CDR3 is given with its conserved first and last residue. A D gene is named only where the DNA matches it firmly. Clone size is shown for a subset of rows, as once, few, many or a class of expanded clone.

clone_size	d_call	v_call	j_call	cdr3_nt	cdr3_aa
once	TRBD1	TRBV14	TRBJ2-7	TGTGCCAGCAGCCCGACAGGGGTTCCCTACGAGCAGTACTTC	CASSPTGVPYEQYF
NA	TRBD1	TRBV27	TRBJ1-5	TGTGCCAGCAGGAACTCAGGGGGCGGTAATCAGCCCCAGCATTTT	CASRNSGGGNQPQHF
NA	TRBD1	TRBV18	TRBJ1-1	TGTGCCAGCTCACCGCCCGGACAGGGGGCTTATGAAGCTTTCTTT	CASSPPGQGAYEAFF
NA	TRBD2	TRBV6-5	TRBJ2-7	TGTGCCAGCAGTTACGGTACTAGCGGGGGCTACGAGCAGTACTTC	CASSYGTSGGYEQYF
NA	TRBD2	TRBV4-1	TRBJ2-7	TGCGCCAGCAGCCAAGATGGGGGGGAGGGCGACGAGCAGTACTTC	CASSQDGGEGDEQYF
NA	TRBD2	TRBV29-1	TRBJ2-7	TGCAGCGCCCTCGGGACTAGGGACTCCTACGAGCAGTACTTC	CSALGTRDSYEQYF
NA	NA	TRBV7-2	TRBJ2-3	TGTGCCAGCAGCTTAGGGCTAGCGTACTCAGATACGCAGTATTTT	CASSLGLAYSDTQYF
NA	NA	TRBV6-5	TRBJ2-2	TGTGCCACCAGGTCGGGTGACAGGAACACCGGGGAGCTGTTTTTT	CATRSGDRNTGELFF
NA	NA	TRBV4-1	TRBJ1-4	TGCGCCAGCAGCCAGGCCGGGGAACTGTTTTTT	CASSQAGELFF
NA	NA	TRBV4-1	TRBJ1-1	TGCGCCAGCAGATCTCTCAGGGAAGACCCCATGAACACTGAAGCTTTCTTT	CASRSLREDPMNTEAFF
NA	NA	TRBV5-4	TRBJ2-2	TGTGCCAGCAGCTTCGAAAGCGGTACCGGGGAGCTGTTTTTT	CASSFESGTGELFF
NA	NA	TRBV6-5	TRBJ2-7	TGTGCCAGCAGCTGCAACGGGGTGAATTGCGAGCAGTACTTC	CASSCNGVNCEQYF
NA	NA	TRBV5-6	TRBJ2-5	TGTGCCAGCAGCTTGGACAGGGCGGAGACCCAGTACTTC	CASSLDRAETQYF
NA	NA	TRBV11-3	TRBJ2-1	TGTGCCAGCAGCTACGCGACTAGCTCCTACAATGAGCAGTTCTTC	CASSYATSSYNEQFF
once	TRBD1	TRBV27	TRBJ1-4	TGTGCCAGCAGATCTGGACAGGGCTTAGCAACTAATGAAAAACTGTTTTTT	CASRSGQGLATNEKLFF
NA	NA	TRBV7-9	TRBJ1-4	TGTGCCAGCAGCTTAAGGGCACGGGGTGAAAAACTGTTTTTT	CASSLRARGEKLFF
NA	NA	TRBV30	TRBJ2-7	TGTGCCTTCGACAGGAGCTCCTACGAGCAGTACTTC	CAFDRSSYEQYF
NA	NA	TRBV5-8	TRBJ2-7	TGTGCCAGCAGCTTGGTTGGAGGGGTCACGAAGCAGTACTTC	CASSLVGGVTKQYF
NA	NA	TRBV2	TRBJ2-4	TGTGCCAGCAGTCCGCTGGAGCTTGCAAACATTCAGTACTTC	CASSPLELANIQYF
once	TRBD1	TRBV7-2	TRBJ2-2	TGTGCCAGCAGTTTGGGACAGGGATCCCCCGGGGAGCTGTTTTTT	CASSLGQGSPGELFF
NA	NA	TRBV11-2	TRBJ2-5	TGTGCCAGCAGCTCCCAGCTGGGTGCGGGGTGGGGTGAGACCCAGTACTTC	CASSSQLGAGWGETQYF
NA	TRBD2	TRBV27	TRBJ2-1	TGTGCCACCAATTCCCGGACTAGCGGGAGTTATGAGCAGTTCTTC	CATNSRTSGSYEQFF
NA	TRBD1	TRBV9	TRBJ2-1	TGTGCCAGCAGCGCAGGGGGCTCGGTGGGGAGTGAGCAGTTCTTC	CASSAGGSVGSEQFF
NA	TRBD2	TRBV28	TRBJ2-4	TGTGCCAGCAGACCGCCGGGGACTAGCGTTGGGAACATTCAGTACTTC	CASRPPGTSVGNIQYF
NA	TRBD1	TRBV29-1	TRBJ2-1	TGCAGCGTCGATGGCCCGACAGGGTACAATGAGCAGTTCTTC	CSVDGPTGYNEQFF
once	TRBD1	TRBV6-1	TRBJ2-3	TGTGCCAGCAGCAGACAGGGATCAGATACGCAGTATTTT	CASSRQGSDTQYF
NA	TRBD2	TRBV28	TRBJ2-3	TGTGCCAGCAGTTTAGGCGGACTAGCGGGAGTTTACGGGCCCTTTGGGGATACGCAGTATTTT	CASSLGGLAGVYGPFGDTQYF
NA	NA	TRBV28	TRBJ1-4	TGTGCCAGCAGTTCCATCGGAGGAGGTGAAAAACTGTTTTTT	CASSSIGGGEKLFF
NA	NA	TRBV21-1	TRBJ2-7	TGTGCCAGCAGCAATTGGCAGGGTTCTCACGAGCAGTACTTC	CASSNWQGSHEQYF
NA	NA	TRBV30	TRBJ1-5	TGTGCCTGGAGTGTACGGGGGTCGGGGAATCAGCCCCAGCATTTT	CAWSVRGSGNQPQHF
once	NA	TRBV5-5	TRBJ1-2	TGTGCCAGCAGCTTGGAACAGGGAGTAGTTCTAGGCTACACCTTC	CASSLEQGVVLGYTF
NA	NA	TRBV19	TRBJ1-2	TGTGCCAGTTGGGCAGGGCGAACTCATGGCTACACCTTC	CASWAGRTHGYTF
NA	NA	TRBV4-1	TRBJ1-3	TGCGCCAGCAGCCAAGACAGCGGGAGCGCTGGAAACACCATATATTTT	CASSQDSGSAGNTIYF
once	NA	TRBV19	TRBJ2-3	TGTGCCAGTTACCCCGGGGGTACCCACGCAGATACGCAGTATTTT	CASYPGGTHADTQYF
NA	TRBD1	TRBV19	TRBJ1-1	TGTGCCAGTAGTATATTCATCGGGACAGTGTTTATGAACACTGAAGCTTTCTTT	CASSIFIGTVFMNTEAFF
NA	NA	TRBV6-5	TRBJ2-3	TGTGCCAGCAGTTACTCCAGGGATACGCAGTATTTT	CASSYSRDTQYF
few	NA	TRBV7-9	TRBJ1-6	TGTGCCAGCAGCTTACGGGGGGCGGATAATTCACCCCTCCACTTT	CASSLRGADNSPLHF
NA	NA	TRBV28	TRBJ2-7	TGTGCCAGCAGTTTTAGACAGTCCTACGAGCAGTACTTC	CASSFRQSYEQYF
NA	NA	TRBV30	TRBJ1-2	TGTGCCTGGAGCGTTTTTAGCTACACCTTC	CAWSVFSYTF
NA	TRBD2	TRBV27	TRBJ2-7	TGTGCCAGCAGTTCCGGGACTACCCTCTACGAGCAGTACTTC	CASSSGTTLYEQYF
NA	NA	TRBV11-3	TRBJ1-1	TGTGCCAGCAGCTCCGGGGGCACTGAAGCTTTCTTT	CASSSGGTEAFF
NA	NA	TRBV19	TRBJ2-1	TGTGCCAGTAGTATTACCCCGCGCCCCTACAATGAGCAGTTCTTC	CASSITPRPYNEQFF
NA	NA	TRBV7-3	TRBJ2-1	TGTGCCAGCAGCTCGTCCCAGACGAGGATCTACAATGAGCAGTTCTTC	CASSSSQTRIYNEQFF